The clone carrying this T cell receptor beta chain was recorded only once. What it recognizes is unknown. Library construction for TCR beta used iRepertoire HTBI primers and Arm-PCR of CDR3 regions. In TCRdb, the multiplex PCR reads were re-called with MiXCR into one record per CDR3 protein. There are around 500,000 distinct CDR3 sequences in the sample; around an eighth occur only once, and about 9.1% lies in the top ten. These data are taken from a study of regulatory T cells in long-lasting Graves disease. General study findings and limits: The TCR repertoire of persistent Graves' patients was less diverse than that of newly diagnosed ones.

As to time point: newly diagnosed GD, antithyroid drugs for less than 3 months. There was RNA extracted from PBMCs, and the TCR library was made from it. These records were also assigned to another study, of T cells in Graves' hyperthyroidism and ophthalmopathy. As that report states: The diagnostic basis comprised clinical symptoms, serum thyroxine and TRAb, thyroid ultrasound and orbital computed tomography.

The receptor's source is a man between 25 and 39 years old with Graves disease. Here the sequenced sample was peripheral blood mononuclear cells (PBMCs), taken at new diagnosis, from a patient treated with antithyroid drugs.

The CDR3 loop reads CASSQELSGNTIYF. CDR3 coding DNA: TGCGCCAGCAGCCAAGAGTTATCTGGAAACACCATATATTTT. The V gene is TRBV4-1, the J gene TRBJ1-3, with D hard to call. Trimming removed 0 bases from V and 1 base from J, with 4 bases in between. The CDR3 spans 14 residues. Germline V gives CDR1 MGHRA, CDR2 YSYEKL.